These 26 T cell receptor beta chains originate from one sample sequenced in a study of blood T cell repertoires in COVID-19. Assay: immunoSEQ multiplex PCR; the TCRdb copy retains only in-frame clones and omits some. The table lists around 260,000 clones, 70% to 90% of them singletons. What was sequenced was peripheral blood. The receptors come from a man in his fifties or sixties who had recovered from COVID-19.

The rearrangement uses TRBV4-1 and TRBJ1-1; D perhaps matches TRBD1 (6 bases). The V gene lost 4 bases and the J gene lost 5 bases, with 17 bases spanning the gap. The CDR3 loop spans 15 amino acids. Germline CDR1 reads MGHRA; CDR2 reads YSYEKL. The CDR3: CASSLRATGRTEAFF. CDR3 DNA: TGCGCCAGCAGCCTAAGAGCTACAGGGCGGACTGAAGCTTTCTTT.

On this clone itself: This sample includes further DNA sequences coding for the same CDR3. The chain is built from TRBV5-1 and TRBJ2-7; TRBD2 matches 7 bases. Germline CDR1 is SGHRS and CDR2 is YFSETQ. CDR3 size: 14 residues. With 2 bases clipped from V and 7 bases from J, the junction kept 9 bases outside the gene matches. CDR3 protein: CASSLERGPREQYF. The CDR3 DNA follows: TGCGCCAGCAGCTTAGAGCGGGGACCTCGAGAGCAGTACTTC.

The chain employs TRBV5-6 and TRBJ2-2; 10 bases map to TRBD1. The CDR3 runs 15 residues. The junction had 6 bases not matched to a gene; V was cut back by 5 bases and J by 5 bases. Germline CDR1 is SGHDT and CDR2 is YYEEEE. This CDR3 is CASRMGQGRTGELFF. The CDR3 nucleotides are TGTGCCAGCAGAATGGGACAGGGGCGGACCGGGGAGCTGTTTTTT.

This clone was found once. The chain recombines TRBV7-8 with TRBJ2-7; 8 bases fit TRBD1. V lost 4 bases, J lost 3 bases, and 11 bases stayed unmatched. Germline V CDR1 and CDR2: SGHVS, FQNEAQ. The CDR3 extends over 16 amino acids. As DNA, the CDR3 is TGTGCCAGCAGCTCCATGGACAGGGCCTACCTCTACGAGCAGTACTTC. Its translation: CASSSMDRAYLYEQYF. The full variable domain, with the rest looked up from reference TRBV7-8 and TRBJ2-7, is GAGVSQSPRYKVAKRGQDVALRCDPISGHVSLFWYQQALGQGPEFLTYFQNEAQLDKSGLPSDRFFAERPEGSVSTLKIQRTQQEDSAVYLCASSSMDRAYLYEQYFGPGTRLTVT.

The chain links TRBV19 to TRBJ1-5, with D possibly matching TRBD1 (5 bases). V was trimmed by 4 bases and J by 4 bases, leaving 17 bases between them. The germline gives CDR1 LNHDA, CDR2 SQIVND (reference sequence). The length of the CDR3 is 16 residues. The CDR3 is CASSTTTGTLNQPQHF. As DNA, the CDR3 is TGTGCCAGTAGTACGACAACCGGGACTCTAAATCAGCCCCAGCATTTT. Drawing the rest from reference TRBV19 and TRBJ1-5, the complete variable domain is DGGITQSPKYLFRKEGQNVTLSCEQNLNHDAMYWYRQDPGQGLRLIYYSQIVNDFQKGDIAEGYSVSREKKESFPLTVTSAQKNPTAFYLCASSTTTGTLNQPQHFGDGTRLSIL.

This chain uses TRBV19 with TRBJ2-4; possibly TRBD1 for D (5 bases). V lost 5 bases, J lost 3 bases, and 14 bases lay in between. Germline CDR1 reads LNHDA; CDR2 reads SQIVND (reference sequence). The CDR3 spans 15 residues. The CDR3, as DNA: TGTGCCAGTAGTTCCCCAGGGTTGGTCAAAAACATTCAGTACTTC. It is translated as CASSSPGLVKNIQYF.

V is TRBV5-6 and J is TRBJ1-2; possible D gene TRBD1, 6 bases. V lost 4 bases and J 5 bases, leaving 15 bases between the germline ends. CDR3 length equals 14 residues. CDR1 is SGHDT, CDR2 YYEEEE, per germline. The CDR3 DNA reads TGTGCCAGCAGCCCCACTCCTACAGGGTATGGCTACACCTTC. Amino acids: CASSPTPTGYGYTF.

The rearrangement joins TRBV13 to TRBJ2-1; the match to TRBD1 covers 9 bases. J gave up 7 bases and V 8 bases, and 9 bases lay outside the gene matches. Germline values: CDR1 PRHDT, CDR2 FYEKMQ (reference sequence). The CDR3 runs 14 residues. The CDR3 DNA is TGTGCCAGCCACAGGACAGGGGAAAAGAATGAGCAGTTCTTC. Its translation: CASHRTGEKNEQFF.

This clone was recorded a few times. The chain has TRBV7-2 and TRBJ2-3; possible D gene TRBD2, 5 bases. Trimming removed 5 bases from V and 1 base from J, with 13 bases in between. Looked up from germline, CDR1 is SGHTA and CDR2 is FQGNSA. This CDR3 is built from 15 residues. The chain's CDR3 is CASSPDSLGTDTQYF. Written as DNA, the CDR3 is TGTGCCAGCAGCCCGGACTCCCTGGGCACAGATACGCAGTATTTT.

The chain joins TRBV11-2 to TRBJ2-2, with D maybe TRBD1 (5 bases). V was trimmed by 3 bases and J by 6 bases, leaving 11 bases between them. CDR1 is SGHAT and CDR2 is FQNNGV in the germline V gene. The CDR3 consists of 14 residues. The CDR3 is CASSLEPRAGELFF. The CDR3 coding sequence is TGTGCCAGCAGCTTGGAACCCAGGGCCGGGGAGCTGTTTTTT.

This clone was counted between two and nine times. The gene calls are TRBV7-2 and TRBJ1-6; TRBD1 matches 8 bases. CDR1 and CDR2 (germline): SGHTA, FQGNSA. The CDR3 covers 16 residues. J was trimmed by 3 bases and V by 4 bases; bases with no gene match: 5. For the CDR3, the DNA is TGTGCCAGCAGCTCTCAGGGGGCTGGCTATAATTCACCCCTCCACTTT. Amino acid sequence: CASSSQGAGYNSPLHF. Full variable domain (remainder filled in from reference TRBV7-2 and TRBJ1-6): GAGVSQSPSNKVTEKGKDVELRCDPISGHTALYWYRQSLGQGLEFLIYFQGNSAPDKSGLPSDRFSAERTGGSVSTLTIQRTQQEDSAVYLCASSSQGAGYNSPLHFGNGTRLTVT.

Worth noting for this clone: Other DNA sequences of this sample code for an identical CDR3. The J gene is TRBJ2-7, the V gene TRBV5-1; 10 nucleotides agree with TRBD1. V lost 4 bases to trimming and J lost 0 bases; unmatched junction nucleotides: 4. The CDR3 loop spans 15 amino acids. From germline, CDR1 is SGHRS and CDR2 YFSETQ. The DNA for the CDR3 is TGCGCCAGCAGCCCTCGGACAGGGGGCTCCTACGAGCAGTACTTC. It specifies CASSPRTGGSYEQYF.

This clone has just a few counts. The V gene is TRBV3-1 (or the pseudogene TRBV3-2), the J gene TRBJ2-1; 9 nucleotides agree with TRBD2. The ends lost 0 bases at V and 6 bases at J; junction bases unmatched: 9. The CDR3 totals 17 residues. In germline, CDR1 is LGHDT, CDR2 YNNKEL (reference sequence). This CDR3 reads CASSQDNRASGINEQFF. The CDR3 DNA sequence: TGTGCCAGCAGCCAAGACAATAGGGCTAGCGGGATCAATGAGCAGTTCTTC.

This clone was recorded once. V is TRBV7-9 and J is TRBJ2-2; D perhaps matches TRBD2 (6 bases). From germline, CDR1 is SEHNR and CDR2 FQNEAQ (reference sequence). The ends were cut back, 5 bases at V and 0 bases at J, with 10 bases in the middle. The CDR3 contains 15 residues. The CDR3 loop is CASSRSGSNTGELFF. The CDR3 DNA follows: TGTGCCAGCAGCCGGAGCGGGTCGAACACCGGGGAGCTGTTTTTT.

The J gene is TRBJ2-7, the V gene TRBV11-2; D is possibly TRBD2 (6 bases). The germline gives CDR1 SGHAT, CDR2 FQNNGV. This CDR3 region has 16 residues. The ends were cut back, 0 bases at V and 3 bases at J, with 15 bases in the middle. The CDR3 coding sequence is TGTGCCAGCAGCTTAGATCGGGGAGCGGGCCGCTACGAGCAGTACTTC. This codes for CASSLDRGAGRYEQYF.

The chain is built from TRBV29-1 and TRBJ1-2; 9 bases fit TRBD1. J lost 6 bases, V lost 5 bases, and 1 base had no gene match. Germline V lookup: CDR1 SQVTM, CDR2 ANQGSEA. The length of the CDR3 is 11 residues. The CDR3 DNA sequence: TGCAGCGTTAGGACAGGGGATGGCTACACCTTC. Residues: CSVRTGDGYTF.

For the CDR3, the DNA is TGTGCCAGCAGCTTAGAAAGTCGGTCGGCGGGGAAAGAGACCCAGTACTTC. This sequence encodes CASSLESRSAGKETQYF. The V call is TRBV11-2, the J call TRBJ2-5, with D tentatively TRBD2 (6 bases). The CDR3 is made up of 17 amino acids. V lost 0 bases and J 3 bases, leaving 17 bases between the germline ends. CDR1 and CDR2 (germline): SGHAT, FQNNGV. Looking up the rest from reference TRBV11-2 and TRBJ2-5 gives the full variable domain: EAGVAQSPRYKIIEKRQSVAFWCNPISGHATLYWYQQILGQGPKLLIQFQNNGVVDDSQLPKDRFSAERLKGVDSTLKIQPAKLEDSAVYLCASSLESRSAGKETQYFGPGTRLLVL.

The CDR3 region has the DNA TGTGCTAGCGCGGACAGGGGGAGGTCTTCTAATGAAAAACTGTTTTTT. This encodes CASADRGRSSNEKLFF. The V gene is TRBV12-5, the J gene TRBJ1-4; 10 bases line up with TRBD1. Germline V gives CDR1 LGHNT, CDR2 FRNRAP. V lost 9 bases and J lost 3; bases outside the gene matches: 10. The CDR3 covers 16 residues.

This clone turned up a few times. The chain links TRBV5-1 to TRBJ2-5; TRBD2 might be the D (5 bases). The CDR3 has 15 residues. In germline, CDR1 is SGHRS, CDR2 YFSETQ. V lost 6 bases to trimming and J lost 2 bases, with 17 bases between them. CDR3 DNA: TGCGCCAGCACCCCGCAAGGACTGGGGCAAGAGACCCAGTACTTC. It codes for CASTPQGLGQETQYF. Looking up the rest from reference TRBV5-1 and TRBJ2-5 gives the full variable domain: KAGVTQTPRYLIKTRGQQVTLSCSPISGHRSVSWYQQTPGQGLQFLFEYFSETQRNKGNFPGRFSGRQFSNSRSEMNVSTLELGDSALYLCASTPQGLGQETQYFGPGTRLLVL.

The chain uses TRBV27 and TRBJ2-7; no reliable D call. The germline gives CDR1 MNHEY, CDR2 SMNVEV (reference sequence). V was shortened by 2 bases and J by 6 bases, with 14 bases between the two germline ends. The CDR3 spans 14 residues. CDR3 protein: CASSLPGYQFEQYF. The CDR3 nucleotides read TGTGCCAGCAGTTTACCCGGGTACCAATTCGAGCAGTACTTC.

This clone has just a few counts. The rearrangement links TRBV4-1 to TRBJ2-5; a weak D match, TRBD2 (6 bases). Looked up from germline, CDR1 is MGHRA and CDR2 is YSYEKL. V shed 1 base and J shed 0 bases, with 9 bases lying between them. The CDR3 spans 15 residues. This CDR3 is CASSQGWRDQETQYF. Written as DNA, the CDR3 is TGCGCCAGCAGCCAAGGTTGGAGGGACCAAGAGACCCAGTACTTC.

The genes are TRBV7-2 and TRBJ2-5; 9 positions match TRBD1. The trim removed 5 bases at V and 4 bases at J, leaving 2 bases unmatched. The length of the CDR3 is 13 residues. In germline, CDR1 is SGHTA, CDR2 FQGNSA. Written as DNA, the CDR3 is TGTGCCAGCAGCACAGGGGGCAGAGAGACCCAGTACTTC. Its translation is CASSTGGRETQYF.

The chain combines TRBV4-1 with TRBJ1-1, with D uncertain. This CDR3 spans 15 amino acids. Trimming shortened V by 0 bases and J by 7 bases, and 15 bases separated the two germline ends. Per germline, CDR1 MGHRA and CDR2 YSYEKL. CDR3 nucleotides: TGCGCCAGCAGCCAAGACTATGGAATTGAGGGTGAAGCTTTCTTT. Its protein is CASSQDYGIEGEAFF.

This clone was counted only a few times. The J gene is TRBJ1-1, the V gene TRBV12-5; TRBD1 might be the D (6 bases). Trimming shortened V by 5 bases and J by 2 bases, and 18 bases separated the two germline ends. Germline V CDR1 and CDR2: LGHNT, FRNRAP. The CDR3 contains 16 residues. The CDR3 reads CASGPEPGTPNTEAFF. In nucleotides, the CDR3 is TGTGCTAGTGGTCCCGAACCCGGGACACCTAACACTGAAGCTTTCTTT.

The J gene is TRBJ2-5, the V gene TRBV18; 8 nucleotides align to TRBD1. CDR1 and CDR2 from the germline V gene are KGHSH and LQKENI. V trimming: 8 bases; J trimming: 5 bases; junction bases outside the gene matches: 7. The CDR3 length is 13 residues. In nucleotides, the CDR3 is TGTGCCAGCAATCAGGGGGCTCGTGAGACCCAGTACTTC. Translated, it gives CASNQGARETQYF.

J is TRBJ2-7 and V is TRBV19; weak D call: TRBD1 (5 bases). The CDR3 is 15 amino acids. The germline gives CDR1 LNHDA, CDR2 SQIVND (reference sequence). Trimming pared 1 base from V and 4 bases from J, leaving 14 bases between. In DNA form, the CDR3 reads TGTGCCAGTAGTATAGGCGGACATCAGAGGTACGAGCAGTACTTC. Translation gives CASSIGGHQRYEQYF.